Given below is one T cell receptor (beta chain) in context. Its antigen is not identified. The CDR3 sequence is 13 residues long. CDR1 SGHVS and CDR2 FQNEAQ come from the germline V gene. Trimming stripped 5 bases from V and 1 base from J, with 8 bases between. These data are taken from a study of long-term antiretroviral therapy in people with HIV. Study-wide results and limits: Diversity measured after ART increased yet remained under transplant donor controls.

Sequencing used immunoSEQ v3.0 at survey level. The repertoire was sequenced with immunoSEQ multiplex PCR; TCRdb's copy has only in-frame clones and lacks some. The table includes 25,000 to 30,000 clones, 86% detected once. Every HIV-positive participant received treatment in the United States. The V gene is TRBV7-8, the J gene TRBJ1-2; D unresolved. This TCR was recovered from a man in his forties with HIV. The sequencing here drew on unsorted PBMCs, taken more than 2.6 years after starting antiretroviral therapy. The CDR3 sequence is CASSPDGNYGYTF. The CDR3 DNA reads as TGTGCCAGCAGCCCGGACGGTAACTATGGCTACACCTTC.